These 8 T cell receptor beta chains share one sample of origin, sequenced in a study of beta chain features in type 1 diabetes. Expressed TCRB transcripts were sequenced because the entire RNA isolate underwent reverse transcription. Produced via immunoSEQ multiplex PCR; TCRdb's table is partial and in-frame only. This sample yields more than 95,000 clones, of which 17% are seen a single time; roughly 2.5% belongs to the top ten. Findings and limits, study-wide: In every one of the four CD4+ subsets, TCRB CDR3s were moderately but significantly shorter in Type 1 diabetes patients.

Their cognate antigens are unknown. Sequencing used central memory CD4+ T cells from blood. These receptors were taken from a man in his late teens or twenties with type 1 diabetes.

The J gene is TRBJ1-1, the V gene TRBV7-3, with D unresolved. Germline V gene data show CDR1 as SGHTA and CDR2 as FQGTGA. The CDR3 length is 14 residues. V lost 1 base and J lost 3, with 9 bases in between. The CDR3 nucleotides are TGTGCCAGCAGCTTAATAGGAGTGGACACTGAAGCTTTCTTT. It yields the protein CASSLIGVDTEAFF.

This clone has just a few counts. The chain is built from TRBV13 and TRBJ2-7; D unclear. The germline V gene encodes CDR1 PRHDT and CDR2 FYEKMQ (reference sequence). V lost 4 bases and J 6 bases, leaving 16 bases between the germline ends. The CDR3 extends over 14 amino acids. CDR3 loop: CASSSQQPSGEQYF. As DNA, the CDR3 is TGTGCCAGCAGCTCCCAACAGCCTAGTGGCGAGCAGTACTTC. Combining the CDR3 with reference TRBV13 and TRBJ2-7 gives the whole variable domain AAGVIQSPRHLIKEKRETATLKCYPIPRHDTVYWYQQGPGQDPQFLISFYEKMQSDKGSIPDRFSAQQFSDYHSELNMSSLELGDSALYFCASSSQQPSGEQYFGPGTRLTVT.

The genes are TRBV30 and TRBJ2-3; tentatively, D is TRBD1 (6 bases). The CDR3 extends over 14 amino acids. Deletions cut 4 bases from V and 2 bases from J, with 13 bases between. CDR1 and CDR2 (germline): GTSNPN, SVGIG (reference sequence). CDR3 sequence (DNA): TGTGCCTGGAACGGACAGATTCCCACAGATACGCAGTATTTT. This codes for CAWNGQIPTDTQYF.

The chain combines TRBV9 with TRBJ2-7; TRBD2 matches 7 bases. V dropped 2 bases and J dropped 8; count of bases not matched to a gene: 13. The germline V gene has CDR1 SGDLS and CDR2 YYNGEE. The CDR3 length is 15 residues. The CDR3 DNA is TGTGCCAGCAGCGTCTACGGGACTACTTCTTCCCAGCAGTACTTC. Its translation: CASSVYGTTSSQQYF.

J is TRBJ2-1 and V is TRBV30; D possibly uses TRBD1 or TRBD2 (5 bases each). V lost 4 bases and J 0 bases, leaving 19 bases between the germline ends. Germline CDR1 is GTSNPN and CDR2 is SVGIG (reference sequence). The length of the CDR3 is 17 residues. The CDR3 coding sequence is TGTGCCTGGACAGAGGCACCCGGGACCCTCTCCTACAATGAGCAGTTCTTC. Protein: CAWTEAPGTLSYNEQFF.

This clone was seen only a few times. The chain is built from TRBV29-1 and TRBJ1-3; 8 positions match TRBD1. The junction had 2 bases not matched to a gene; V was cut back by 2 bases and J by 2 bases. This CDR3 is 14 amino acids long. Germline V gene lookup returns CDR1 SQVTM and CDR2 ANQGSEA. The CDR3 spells CSVETTGAGNTIYF. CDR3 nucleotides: TGCAGCGTTGAAACGACAGGGGCTGGAAACACCATATATTTT.

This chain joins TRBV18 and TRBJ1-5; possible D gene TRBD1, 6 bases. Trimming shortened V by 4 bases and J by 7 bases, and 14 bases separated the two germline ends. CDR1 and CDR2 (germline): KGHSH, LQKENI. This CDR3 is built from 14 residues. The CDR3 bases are TGTGCCAGCTCACTCAACAGGGAAACACAGCCCCAGCATTTT. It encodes CASSLNRETQPQHF.

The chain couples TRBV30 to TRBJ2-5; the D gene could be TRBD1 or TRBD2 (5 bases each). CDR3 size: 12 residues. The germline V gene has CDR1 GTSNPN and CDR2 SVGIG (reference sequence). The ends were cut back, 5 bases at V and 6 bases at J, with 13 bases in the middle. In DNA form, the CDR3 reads TGTGCCTGGGACAATCGGGGCCAGACCCAGTACTTC. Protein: CAWDNRGQTQYF.